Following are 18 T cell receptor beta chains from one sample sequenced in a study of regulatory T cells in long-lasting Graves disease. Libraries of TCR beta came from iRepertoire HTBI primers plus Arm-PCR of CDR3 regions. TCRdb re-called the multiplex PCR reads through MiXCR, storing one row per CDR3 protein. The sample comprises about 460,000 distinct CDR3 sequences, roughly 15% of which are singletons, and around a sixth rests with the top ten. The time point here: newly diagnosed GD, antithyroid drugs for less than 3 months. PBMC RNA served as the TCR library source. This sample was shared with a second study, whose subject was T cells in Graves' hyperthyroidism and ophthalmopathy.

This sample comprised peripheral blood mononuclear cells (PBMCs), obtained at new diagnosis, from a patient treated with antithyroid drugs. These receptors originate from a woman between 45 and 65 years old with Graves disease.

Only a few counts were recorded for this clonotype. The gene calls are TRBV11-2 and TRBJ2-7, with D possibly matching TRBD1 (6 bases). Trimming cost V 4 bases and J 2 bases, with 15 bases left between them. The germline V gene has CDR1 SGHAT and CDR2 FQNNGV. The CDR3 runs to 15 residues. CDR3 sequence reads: CASSSRDKATYEQYF. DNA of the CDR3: TGTGCCAGCAGCTCCCGGGACAAAGCCACCTACGAGCAGTACTTC.

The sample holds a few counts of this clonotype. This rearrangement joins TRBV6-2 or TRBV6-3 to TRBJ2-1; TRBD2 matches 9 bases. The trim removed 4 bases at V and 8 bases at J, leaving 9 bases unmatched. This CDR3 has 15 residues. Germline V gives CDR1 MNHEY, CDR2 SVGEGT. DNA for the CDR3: TGTGCCAGCAGTTTTGGCGGGAGGGCCTTGGATGAGCAGTTCTTC. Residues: CASSFGGRALDEQFF.

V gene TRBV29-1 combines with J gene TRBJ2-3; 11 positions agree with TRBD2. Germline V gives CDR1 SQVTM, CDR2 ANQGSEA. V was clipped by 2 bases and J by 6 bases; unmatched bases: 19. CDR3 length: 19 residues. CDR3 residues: CSVETWGTSGGDPPDTQYF. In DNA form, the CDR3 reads TGCAGCGTTGAAACGTGGGGGACTAGCGGAGGGGACCCCCCCGATACGCAGTATTTT.

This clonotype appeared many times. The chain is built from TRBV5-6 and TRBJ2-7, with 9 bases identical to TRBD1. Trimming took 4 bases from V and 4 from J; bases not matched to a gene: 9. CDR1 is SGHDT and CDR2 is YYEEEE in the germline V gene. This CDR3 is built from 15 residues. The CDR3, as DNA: TGTGCCAGCAGCGTACCGGGACAGGGTGCTTACGAGCAGTACTTC. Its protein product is CASSVPGQGAYEQYF.

CDR3 nucleotide sequence: TGCAGTGCTAGAGAATCAGGACTAGCGGGAGAGGGGGAAGAGACCCAGTACTTC. Protein product: CSARESGLAGEGEETQYF. The rearrangement uses TRBV20-1 and TRBJ2-5; TRBD2 matches at 13 bases. This CDR3 is built from 18 residues. V was pared by 0 bases and J by 3 bases, with 10 bases of the junction left unmatched. Germline values: CDR1 DFQATT, CDR2 SNEGSKA (reference sequence).

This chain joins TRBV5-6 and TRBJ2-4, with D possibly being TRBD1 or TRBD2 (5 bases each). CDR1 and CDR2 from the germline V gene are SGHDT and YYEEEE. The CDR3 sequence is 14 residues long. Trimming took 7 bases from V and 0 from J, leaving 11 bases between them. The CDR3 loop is CASATGLAKNIQYF. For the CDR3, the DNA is TGTGCCAGCGCGACGGGGCTAGCCAAAAACATTCAGTACTTC.

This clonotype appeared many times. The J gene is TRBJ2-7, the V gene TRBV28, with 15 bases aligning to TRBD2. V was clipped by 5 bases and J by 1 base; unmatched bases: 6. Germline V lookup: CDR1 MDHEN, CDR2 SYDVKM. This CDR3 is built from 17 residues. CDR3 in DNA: TGTGCCAGCAGTCAGGGACTAGCGGGAGGATTATCCTACGAGCAGTACTTC. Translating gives CASSQGLAGGLSYEQYF.

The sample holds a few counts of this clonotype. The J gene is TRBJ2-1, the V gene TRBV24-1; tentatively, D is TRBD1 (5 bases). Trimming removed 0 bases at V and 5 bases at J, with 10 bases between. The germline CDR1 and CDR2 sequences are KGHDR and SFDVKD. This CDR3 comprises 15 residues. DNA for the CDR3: TGTGCCACCAGTGATTTGTGGCAGGGTCACAATGAGCAGTTCTTC. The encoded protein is CATSDLWQGHNEQFF.

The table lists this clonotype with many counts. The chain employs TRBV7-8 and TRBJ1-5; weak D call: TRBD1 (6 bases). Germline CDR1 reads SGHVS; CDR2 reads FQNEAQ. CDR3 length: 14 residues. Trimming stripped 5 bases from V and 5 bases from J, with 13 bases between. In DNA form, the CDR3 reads TGTGCCAGCAGCCCTTGGACAGCCTATCAGCCCCAGCATTTT. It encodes CASSPWTAYQPQHF.

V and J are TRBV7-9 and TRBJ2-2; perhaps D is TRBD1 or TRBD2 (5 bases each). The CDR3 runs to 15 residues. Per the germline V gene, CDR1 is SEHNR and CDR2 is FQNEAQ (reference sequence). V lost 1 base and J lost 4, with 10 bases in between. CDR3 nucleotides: TGTGCCAGCAGCTTAGGCAGGGACGGCACCGGGGAGCTGTTTTTT. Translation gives CASSLGRDGTGELFF.

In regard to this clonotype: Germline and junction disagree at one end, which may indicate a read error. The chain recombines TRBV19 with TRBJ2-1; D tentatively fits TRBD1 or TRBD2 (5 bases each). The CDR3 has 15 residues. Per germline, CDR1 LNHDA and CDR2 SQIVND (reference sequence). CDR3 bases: TGTGCCAGTAGTATCCGAGGGACGGGGCTCAATAAGCAGTTCTTC. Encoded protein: CASSIRGTGLNKQFF.

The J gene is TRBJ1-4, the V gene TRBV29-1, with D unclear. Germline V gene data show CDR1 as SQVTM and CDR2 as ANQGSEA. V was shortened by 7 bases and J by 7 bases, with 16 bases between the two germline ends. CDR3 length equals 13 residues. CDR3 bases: TGCAGCGCTTTGGATTTACGGTTTGAAAAACTGTTTTTT. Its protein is CSALDLRFEKLFF.

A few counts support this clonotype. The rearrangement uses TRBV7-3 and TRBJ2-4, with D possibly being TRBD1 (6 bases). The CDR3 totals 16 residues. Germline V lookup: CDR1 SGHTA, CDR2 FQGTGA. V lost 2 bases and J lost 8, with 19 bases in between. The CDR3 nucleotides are TGTGCCAGCAGCTTAGGGCAGGGGTTGGGTGATGACATTCAGTACTTC. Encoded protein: CASSLGQGLGDDIQYF.

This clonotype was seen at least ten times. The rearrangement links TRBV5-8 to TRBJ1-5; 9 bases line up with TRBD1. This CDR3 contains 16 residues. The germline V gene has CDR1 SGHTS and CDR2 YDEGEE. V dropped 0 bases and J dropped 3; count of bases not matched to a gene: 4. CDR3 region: CASSLDRDRDNQPQHF. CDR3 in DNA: TGTGCCAGCAGCTTGGACCGGGACAGGGACAATCAGCCCCAGCATTTT.

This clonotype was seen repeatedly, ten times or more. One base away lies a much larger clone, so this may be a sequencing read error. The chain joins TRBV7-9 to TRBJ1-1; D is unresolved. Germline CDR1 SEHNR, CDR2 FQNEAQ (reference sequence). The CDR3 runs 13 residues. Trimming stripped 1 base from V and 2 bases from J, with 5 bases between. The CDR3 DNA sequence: TGTGCCAGCAGCTTAGGAAAAAACACTGAAGCTTTCTTT. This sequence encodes CASSLGKNTEAFF.

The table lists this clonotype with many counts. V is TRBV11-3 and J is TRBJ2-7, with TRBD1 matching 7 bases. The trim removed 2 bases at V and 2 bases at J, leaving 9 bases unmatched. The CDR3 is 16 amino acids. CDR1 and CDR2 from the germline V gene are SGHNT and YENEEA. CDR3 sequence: CASSLSGQPFPYEQYF. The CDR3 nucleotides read TGTGCCAGCAGCTTATCGGGACAGCCTTTTCCCTACGAGCAGTACTTC. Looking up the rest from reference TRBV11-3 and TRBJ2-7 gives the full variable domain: EAGVVQSPRYKIIEKKQPVAFWCNPISGHNTLYWYLQNLGQGPELLIRYENEEAVDDSQLPKDRFSAERLKGVDSTLKIQPAELGDSAVYLCASSLSGQPFPYEQYFGPGTRLTVT.

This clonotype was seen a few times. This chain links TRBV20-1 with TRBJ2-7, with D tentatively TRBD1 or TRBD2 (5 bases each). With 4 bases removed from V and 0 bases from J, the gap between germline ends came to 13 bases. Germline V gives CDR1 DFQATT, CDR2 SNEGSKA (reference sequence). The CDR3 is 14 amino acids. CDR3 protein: CSANKLDSSYEQYF. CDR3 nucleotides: TGCAGTGCTAATAAACTAGACAGCTCCTACGAGCAGTACTTC.

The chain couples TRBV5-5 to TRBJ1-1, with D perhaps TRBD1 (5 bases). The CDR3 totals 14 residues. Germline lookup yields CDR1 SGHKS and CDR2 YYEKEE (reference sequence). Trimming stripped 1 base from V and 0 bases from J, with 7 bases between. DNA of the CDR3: TGTGCCAGCAGCTTGAAGGGGATGAACACTGAAGCTTTCTTT. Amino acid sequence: CASSLKGMNTEAFF.